This T cell receptor (beta chain) was sequenced for a study of shared T cell receptors in the human thymus. The germline gives CDR1 SNHLY, CDR2 FYNNEI. The CDR3 has 14 residues. Trimming pared 5 bases from V and 6 bases from J, leaving 15 bases between. This clone has just one count. Clones were sequenced by immunoSEQ multiplex PCR, and TCRdb holds only the in-frame ones, with some missing. Found here are about 610,000 clones, approximately 87% of them singletons; the top ten hold 0.008% to 0.011%. Separately, the same data were catalogued under a study of human thymus T cells. That work adds: Those donating were healthy Finnish infants in corrective surgery for congenital heart defects. In corrective heart surgery, resections were taken, and these provided the thymus tissue.

Sequencing was carried out using thymocytes. This clonotype was sampled from a boy younger than two with a congenital heart defect. The chain employs TRBV2 and TRBJ2-3; D is possibly TRBD2 (5 bases). The CDR3 region has the DNA TGTGCCAGCAGTCCCGTGGAGGCCCCGGATACGCAGTATTTT. Amino acids: CASSPVEAPDTQYF.